These T cell receptor beta chains were read from a single sample in a study of blood T cells in healthy people across ages. TCRdb itself ran the 5' RACE reads through MiXCR, one entry per CDR3 protein. The data contain 1,100,000 or so distinct CDR3 sequences, 40% to 50% of them singletons. Sequencing input: blood. The receptors come from a woman aged 55-70 years in good health. Each CDR3 is given with its conserved first and last residue. The D gene is left open where the match is weak. Clone size, where shown, is once, few, many, or a class for clones that have expanded.

j_call,clone_size,d_call,cdr3_length,v_call,cdr3_aa,cdr3_nt
TRBJ1-1,-,TRBD1,16,TRBV25-1,CASSEVGGQGNTEAFF,TGTGCCAGCAGTGAAGTCGGGGGACAGGGGAACACTGAAGCTTTCTTT
TRBJ2-5,-,TRBD2,14,TRBV7-8,CASSIGGSGETQYF,TGTGCCAGCAGTATCGGCGGGAGCGGGGAGACCCAGTACTTC
TRBJ2-7,few,TRBD1,15,TRBV24-1,CATSPRTGNSYEQYF,TGTGCCACCAGTCCTCGGACAGGCAACTCCTACGAGCAGTACTTC
TRBJ1-4,-,-,14,TRBV7-9,CASSEGDRGEKLFF,TGTGCCAGCAGCGAAGGGGATCGGGGTGAAAAACTGTTTTTT
TRBJ1-2,few,-,12,TRBV6-5,CATLGTTRSYTF,TGTGCCACCCTCGGGACAACAAGGTCCTACACCTTC
TRBJ2-3,-,-,18,TRBV5-1,CASSLVKRLLASTDTQYF,TGCGCCAGCAGCTTGGTTAAGAGGCTACTTGCCAGCACAGATACGCAGTATTTT
TRBJ2-7,-,-,11,TRBV10-3,CAISLGNEQYF,TGTGCCATCAGCCTCGGAAACGAGCAGTACTTC
TRBJ1-1,many,-,15,TRBV27,CASSSGQLRNTEAFF,TGTGCCAGCAGTAGTGGACAGCTTAGAAACACTGAAGCTTTCTTT
TRBJ1-2,-,-,14,TRBV5-1,CASSLGVSSYGYTF,TGCGCCAGCAGCTTGGGTGTCAGTTCCTATGGCTACACCTTC
TRBJ2-5,-,TRBD2,18,TRBV28,CASYRVGTSGRAGETQYF,TGTGCCAGCTATAGGGTCGGGACTAGCGGGAGGGCCGGAGAGACCCAGTACTTC
TRBJ2-7,many,TRBD1,15,TRBV5-1,CASSSTGTGSYEQYF,TGTGCCAGCAGTTCCACCGGGACAGGCTCCTACGAGCAGTACTTC
TRBJ2-3,-,-,16,TRBV27,CASSSPRGQDTDTQYF,TGTGCCAGCAGTTCCCCTCGGGGACAAGACACAGATACGCAGTATTTT
TRBJ1-1,-,-,14,TRBV20-1,CSARDWDLNTEAFF,TGCAGTGCTAGAGATTGGGATTTGAACACTGAAGCTTTCTTT
TRBJ2-3,once,-,16,TRBV12-3/TRBV12-4,CASSFKVGELADTQYF,TGTGCCAGCAGTTTCAAGGTGGGAGAGCTAGCAGATACGCAGTATTTT
TRBJ2-7,-,TRBD1,15,TRBV10-3,CAISSGQGESYEQYF,TGTGCCATCAGTAGTGGGCAGGGGGAGTCCTACGAGCAGTACTTC
TRBJ2-1,-,-,15,TRBV12-3/TRBV12-4,CASTTGVSSYNEQFF,TGTGCCAGCACGACGGGGGTCAGCTCCTACAATGAGCAGTTCTTC
TRBJ2-3,-,TRBD2,16,TRBV27,CASSLYGGRALDTQYF,TGTGCCAGCAGTTTATACGGCGGGAGGGCCCTAGATACGCAGTATTTT
TRBJ1-4,-,-,14,TRBV20-1,CSARDHSRDEKLFF,TGCAGTGCTAGAGATCACAGCCGTGATGAAAAACTGTTTTTT
TRBJ2-5,-,-,13,TRBV27,CASSLGLIGTQYF,TGTGCCAGCAGTTTGGGTCTTATTGGGACCCAGTACTTC
TRBJ2-5,-,-,11,TRBV6-5,CASRTTNEQYF,TGTGCCAGCAGGACAACCAATGAGCAGTACTTC
TRBJ2-3,many,-,16,TRBV7-9,CASSLRETSSTDTQYF,TGTGCCAGCAGCTTACGGGAAACGTCTAGCACAGATACGCAGTATTTT
TRBJ2-5,few,TRBD1,13,TRBV27,CATSVGTGNEQYF,TGTGCCACCAGCGTGGGGACAGGGAATGAGCAGTACTTC
TRBJ2-3,-,TRBD2,15,TRBV15,CATSARAGSTDTQYF,TGTGCCACCAGCGCTCGAGCGGGAAGCACAGATACGCAGTATTTT